Shown below are 22 T cell receptor beta chains from a single sample sequenced in a study of B cell selection in AIRE deficiency. Data came from immunoSEQ multiplex PCR; TCRdb stores just in-frame clones and leaves some out. This table holds 28,000 or so clones, around 92% found once. The regulatory T cell sort gate was CD4+CD25hiCD127low/negative. The sequenced sample was CD4+CD25+ Tregs sorted from PBMCs. All receptors derive from a human donor in good health.

This clone was seen just once. The chain links TRBV19 to TRBJ1-1; D possibly corresponds to TRBD1 (5 bases). Trimming removed 8 bases from V and 0 bases from J, with 22 bases in between. CDR1 is LNHDA and CDR2 is SQIVND in the germline V gene (reference sequence). This CDR3 has 17 amino acids. CDR3 amino acids: CASSRVGRVGMNTEAFF. CDR3 DNA: TGTGCCAGTTCCCGAGTGGGCAGGGTCGGGATGAACACTGAAGCTTTCTTT.

This clone appeared a single time. The V call is TRBV5-1, the J call TRBJ2-7; D uncertain. V was shortened by 0 bases and J by 1 base, with 14 bases between the two germline ends. CDR3 length equals 16 residues. Germline V CDR1 and CDR2: SGHRS, YFSETQ. CDR3 amino acids: CASSLAQPRASYEQYF. CDR3 nucleotide sequence: TGCGCCAGCAGCTTGGCCCAGCCAAGAGCTTCCTACGAGCAGTACTTC.

The rearrangement links TRBV18 to TRBJ2-1; 9 nucleotides align to TRBD1. CDR3 length: 15 amino acids. Germline V lookup: CDR1 KGHSH, CDR2 LQKENI. The V and J ends lost 3 bases and 6 bases, in that order; junction bases with no gene match: 6. The CDR3 DNA is TGTGCCAGCTCACCCGGGACAGGGTCGTTCAATGAGCAGTTCTTC. Amino acids: CASSPGTGSFNEQFF.

This clone was seen more than once but under ten times. J is TRBJ2-7 and V is TRBV2; no clear D gene. CDR1 and CDR2 (germline): SNHLY, FYNNEI. V dropped 10 bases and J dropped 3 bases, with 10 bases sitting between them. This CDR3 has 11 amino acids. CDR3 sequence (DNA): TGTGCCATCTTGGACGGCTACGAGCAGTACTTC. Its translation: CAILDGYEQYF.

The rearrangement links TRBV7-9 to TRBJ2-7; a weak D match, TRBD1 (5 bases). CDR1 and CDR2 from the germline V gene are SEHNR and FQNEAQ (reference sequence). CDR3 length: 16 amino acids. Trimming left V 4 bases short and J 3 bases short, with 19 bases between. The CDR3 reads CASSYPRTKESYEQYF. Written as DNA, the CDR3 is TGTGCCAGCAGCTACCCGCGGACAAAAGAAAGCTACGAGCAGTACTTC.

The chain combines TRBV11-2 with TRBJ1-1; 8 nucleotides line up with TRBD1. This CDR3 has 14 amino acids. Germline V CDR1 and CDR2: SGHAT, FQNNGV. The trim removed 5 bases at V and 1 base at J, leaving 3 bases unmatched. The CDR3 bases are TGTGCCAGCAGCGGTGACAGGGGGAACACTGAAGCTTTCTTT. Amino acid sequence: CASSGDRGNTEAFF.

V is TRBV2 and J is TRBJ2-1; no clear D. V was pared by 5 bases and J by 0 bases, with 11 bases between. This CDR3 comprises 15 residues. CDR1 is SNHLY and CDR2 is FYNNEI in the germline V gene. Here the CDR3 reads CASSLTASSYNEQFF. The CDR3 nucleotides read TGTGCCAGCAGTCTTACAGCAAGCTCCTACAATGAGCAGTTCTTC.

The CDR3 nucleotides are TGTGCCAGCAGCTTAGTGTCTGGGGCCAACGTCCTGACTTTC. It encodes CASSLVSGANVLTF. V and J are TRBV11-2 and TRBJ2-6; no firm D call. CDR3 length equals 14 residues. Germline loops: CDR1 SGHAT, CDR2 FQNNGV. V was clipped by 1 base and J by 1 base, with 2 bases between them. Combining the CDR3 with reference TRBV11-2 and TRBJ2-6 gives the whole variable domain EAGVAQSPRYKIIEKRQSVAFWCNPISGHATLYWYQQILGQGPKLLIQFQNNGVVDDSQLPKDRFSAERLKGVDSTLKIQPAKLEDSAVYLCASSLVSGANVLTFGAGSRLTVL.

V gene TRBV6-5 combines with J gene TRBJ1-6, with 7 bases aligning to TRBD1. J lost 6 bases, V lost 2 bases, and 1 base had no gene match. Germline CDR1 and CDR2: MNHEY and SVGAGI. The CDR3 is made up of 14 amino acids. The CDR3, as DNA: TGTGCCAGCAGTTACCAGGGGGTTAATTCACCCCTCCACTTT. Translating it yields CASSYQGVNSPLHF.

This clone was found once. The V and J genes are TRBV11-2 and TRBJ1-1; the D is unclear. V lost 0 bases, J lost 0 bases, and 2 bases lay in between. Germline V gene sequence: CDR1 SGHAT, CDR2 FQNNGV. This CDR3 contains 13 residues. DNA for the CDR3: TGTGCCAGCAGCTTAGATATGAACACTGAAGCTTTCTTT. Encoded protein: CASSLDMNTEAFF.

V gene TRBV2 combines with J gene TRBJ2-2; no clear D gene. This CDR3 is 14 amino acids long. Germline assignment: CDR1 SNHLY and CDR2 FYNNEI. V dropped 7 bases and J dropped 4 bases, with 13 bases sitting between them. CDR3 nucleotide sequence: TGTGCCAGCAAGGTGCAGGTCCTCACCGGGGAGCTGTTTTTT. Translating it yields CASKVQVLTGELFF.

The V call is TRBV7-8, the J call TRBJ1-3; D may be TRBD1 (5 bases). The length of the CDR3 is 16 residues. CDR1 and CDR2 from the germline V gene are SGHVS and FQNEAQ. Deletions cut 3 bases from V and 2 bases from J, with 14 bases between. For the CDR3, the DNA is TGTGCCAGCAGCTTCGGGCAGGGAATAACTGGAAACACCATATATTTT. It codes for CASSFGQGITGNTIYF.

The J gene is TRBJ2-1, the V gene TRBV5-6; the match to TRBD1 covers 7 bases. CDR1 SGHDT and CDR2 YYEEEE come from the germline V gene. The CDR3 covers 16 residues. The ends lost 0 bases at V and 1 base at J; junction bases unmatched: 4. CDR3 coding DNA: TGTGCCAGCAGCTTGGTGGTGACAGGGTCCTACAATGAGCAGTTCTTC. Translated: CASSLVVTGSYNEQFF.

The chain is built from TRBV19 and TRBJ1-1, with 8 bases matching TRBD1. The length of the CDR3 is 12 residues. Germline-derived CDR1 and CDR2 are LNHDA and SQIVND (reference sequence). Unmatched junction bases numbered 7, after V lost 6 bases and J lost 10 bases. The CDR3 protein is CASSKRQGPAFF. In DNA, the CDR3 is TGTGCCAGTAGCAAGAGACAGGGGCCAGCTTTCTTT.

The rearrangement links TRBV5-3 to TRBJ1-6; 8 nucleotides agree with TRBD1. TRBV5-3 falls under the ORF class, with uncertain function. V lost 4 bases, J lost 4 bases, and 7 bases stayed unmatched. The CDR3 length is 16 residues. CDR3 amino acids: CARSPQDRAYNSPLHF. The CDR3 DNA follows: TGTGCCAGAAGCCCCCAGGACAGGGCTTATAATTCACCCCTCCACTTT.

The CDR3 region is CASRRQGFLYGYTF. CDR3 nucleotides: TGTGCCAGCAGGAGACAGGGGTTTCTCTATGGCTACACCTTC. The chain is built from TRBV5-4 and TRBJ1-2; 8 bases map to TRBD1. The CDR3 has 14 amino acids. Germline V gene data show CDR1 as SGHNT and CDR2 as YYREEE (reference sequence). Germline trimming cut 5 bases from V and 4 bases from J; bases unmatched to any gene: 7. Supplemented by reference TRBV5-4 and TRBJ1-2, the full variable domain reads ETGVTQSPTHLIKTRGQQVTLRCSSQSGHNTVSWYQQALGQGPQFIFQYYREEENGRGNFPPRFSGLQFPNYSSELNVNALELDDSALYLCASRRQGFLYGYTFGSGTRLTVV.

The chain has TRBV10-3 and TRBJ2-3, with 14 bases matching TRBD2. Unmatched junction bases numbered 9, after V lost 11 bases and J lost 2 bases. CDR1 ENHRY and CDR2 SYGVKD come from the germline V gene. This CDR3 has 16 amino acids. The DNA for the CDR3 is TGTGCCGCCGGGACTAGCGGGGGCTATTACACAGATACGCAGTATTTT. Translated, it gives CAAGTSGGYYTDTQYF.

The genes are TRBV29-1 and TRBJ1-1, with a tentative D call TRBD1 (5 bases). There are 13 residues in the CDR3. The germline gives CDR1 SQVTM, CDR2 ANQGSEA. The V end lost 6 bases, the J end lost 8 bases, and 19 bases lay between the germline ends. The CDR3 DNA reads as TGCAGCGTCCGCCCCAGGGACCACCTCGAAGCTTTCTTT. Protein sequence: CSVRPRDHLEAFF.

This rearrangement joins TRBV5-1 to TRBJ2-1, with 8 bases aligning to TRBD2. From germline, CDR1 is SGHRS and CDR2 YFSETQ. The CDR3 spans 13 residues. V dropped 3 bases and J dropped 9; count of bases not matched to a gene: 5. This CDR3 is CASSSGGAGEQFF. For the CDR3, the DNA is TGCGCCAGCAGCTCCGGGGGGGCCGGTGAGCAGTTCTTC.

The chain is built from TRBV5-1 and TRBJ2-1; D call uncertain. V lost 0 bases to trimming and J lost 6 bases, with 7 bases between them. Germline V CDR1 and CDR2: SGHRS, YFSETQ. CDR3 length equals 13 residues. The DNA for the CDR3 is TGCGCCAGCAGCTTGGGGTTGAGCAATGAGCAGTTCTTC. This gives the protein CASSLGLSNEQFF.

The V and J genes are TRBV4-1 and TRBJ2-5; 7 nucleotides align to TRBD1. The CDR3 is 17 residues long. Germline lookup yields CDR1 MGHRA and CDR2 YSYEKL. After removal of 0 bases from V and 1 base from J, the junction contained 8 bases not matched to a gene. The CDR3 reads CASSQDFSTGLQETQYF. In DNA form, the CDR3 reads TGCGCCAGCAGCCAAGATTTTTCGACAGGGCTCCAAGAGACCCAGTACTTC.

The gene calls are TRBV7-9 and TRBJ2-7, with 7 bases lining up with TRBD1. After removal of 5 bases from V and 3 bases from J, the junction contained 4 bases not matched to a gene. The CDR3 is 13 amino acids. Per germline, CDR1 SEHNR and CDR2 FQNEAQ (reference sequence). CDR3 region: CASSPWTGYEQYF. The CDR3 DNA reads as TGTGCCAGCAGCCCCTGGACAGGCTACGAGCAGTACTTC.